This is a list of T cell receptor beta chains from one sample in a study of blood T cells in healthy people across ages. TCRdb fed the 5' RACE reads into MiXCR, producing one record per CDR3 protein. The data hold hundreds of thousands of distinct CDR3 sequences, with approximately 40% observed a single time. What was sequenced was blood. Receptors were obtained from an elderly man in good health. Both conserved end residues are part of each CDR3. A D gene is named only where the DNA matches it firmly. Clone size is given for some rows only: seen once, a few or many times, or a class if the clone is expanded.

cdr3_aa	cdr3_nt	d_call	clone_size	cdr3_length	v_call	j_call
CASSSHGTSGEKGLYEQYF	TGTGCCAGCAGCTCGCACGGGACTAGCGGGGAAAAGGGTCTCTACGAGCAGTACTTC	TRBD2	once	19	TRBV7-2	TRBJ2-7
CASSPSGQGGYEQYF	TGTGCCAGCAGCCCCTCCGGACAGGGGGGATACGAGCAGTACTTC	TRBD1	.	15	TRBV7-9	TRBJ2-7
CAGGASNTGELFF	TGTGCTGGCGGAGCATCGAACACCGGGGAGCTGTTTTTT	.	few	13	TRBV7-9	TRBJ2-2
CASSLRRQGGAKLGYGYTF	TGTGCCAGCAGCTTACGCCGCCAGGGGGGGGCGAAATTGGGCTATGGCTACACCTTC	TRBD1	few	19	TRBV11-2	TRBJ1-2
CASMGLAGYNEQFF	TGTGCCAGCATGGGGCTAGCGGGCTACAATGAGCAGTTCTTC	TRBD2	.	14	TRBV6-2/TRBV6-3	TRBJ2-1
CASSYGGTGGPGQFF	TGTGCCAGCAGTTACGGGGGGACAGGGGGACCGGGGCAGTTCTTC	TRBD1	few	15	TRBV6-2/TRBV6-3	TRBJ2-1
CSAHPPQGGEQYF	TGCAGTGCTCATCCACCACAGGGGGGTGAGCAGTACTTC	TRBD1	.	13	TRBV20-1	TRBJ2-7
CSVYRTGLETEAFF	TGCAGCGTGTATAGGACAGGGCTAGAGACTGAAGCTTTCTTT	TRBD1	.	14	TRBV29-1	TRBJ1-1
CASSSPTGNRYERYF	TGTGCCAGCAGTTCCCCGACAGGGAATCGCTACGAGCGGTACTTC	TRBD1	.	15	TRBV27	TRBJ2-7
CASSLVPGGKTQYF	TGTGCCAGCAGCTTAGTTCCAGGGGGAAAGACCCAGTACTTC	TRBD1	few	14	TRBV7-2	TRBJ2-5
CASSLAPGAGGRDNEQFF	TGTGCCAGCAGCTTAGCGCCGGGAGCGGGGGGGCGAGACAATGAGCAGTTCTTC	TRBD2	.	18	TRBV7-6	TRBJ2-1
CASSQVASGGNEQFF	TGTGCCAGCAGCCAAGTGGCTAGCGGGGGTAATGAGCAGTTCTTC	TRBD2	few	15	TRBV3-1	TRBJ2-1
CASSQLRGADTQYF	TGTGCCAGCAGCCAATTGAGGGGAGCAGATACGCAGTATTTT	.	.	14	TRBV14	TRBJ2-3
CSARDLAGERNSPLHF	TGCAGTGCTAGAGATCTGGCAGGGGAAAGAAATTCACCCCTCCACTTT	.	.	16	TRBV20-1	TRBJ1-6
CASSVTPTLRGDNSPLHF	TGTGCCAGCAGCGTAACCCCCACCCTCAGGGGCGATAATTCACCCCTCCACTTT	.	.	18	TRBV9	TRBJ1-6
CSVARGASYNEQFF	TGCAGCGTGGCCAGGGGGGCCTCCTACAATGAGCAGTTCTTC	.	.	14	TRBV29-1	TRBJ2-1
CSGNWRGTDTQYF	TGCAGTGGGAATTGGAGGGGGACAGATACGCAGTATTTT	.	few	13	TRBV20-1	TRBJ2-3
CASRQLARSSYEQYF	TGTGCCAGCAGACAACTAGCGCGGAGCTCCTACGAGCAGTACTTC	TRBD2	.	15	TRBV6-2/TRBV6-3	TRBJ2-7
CSAKDEQYF	TGCAGTGCTAAGGACGAGCAGTACTTC	.	few	9	TRBV20-1	TRBJ2-7
CASSIKPPFNDYTF	TGTGCCAGCAGCATAAAACCCCCATTTAATGACTACACCTTC	.	.	14	TRBV7-8	TRBJ1-2
CASSQDHQETQYF	TGTGCCAGCAGTCAGGACCACCAAGAGACCCAGTACTTC	.	.	13	TRBV11-2	TRBJ2-5
CASSVGPTGNSYEQYF	TGTGCCAGCAGCGTAGGCCCCACAGGGAACTCCTACGAGCAGTACTTC	.	.	16	TRBV9	TRBJ2-7
CASSVVGQGGPKQYF	TGTGCCAGCAGCGTAGTGGGTCAGGGGGGACCCAAGCAGTACTTC	.	.	15	TRBV9	TRBJ2-5
CATREVPYNEQYF	TGTGCCACGCGGGAGGTCCCTTACAATGAGCAGTACTTC	TRBD2	.	13	TRBV15	TRBJ2-7
CATPRFGNTGELFF	TGTGCCACACCCCGGTTCGGAAACACCGGGGAGCTGTTTTTT	.	.	14	TRBV6-1	TRBJ2-2
CASSLDPGAISGYTF	TGCGCCAGCAGCTTGGATCCGGGGGCAATCTCTGGCTACACCTTC	.	few	15	TRBV5-1	TRBJ1-2
CASSPRGYRGEQYF	TGTGCCAGCAGCCCTAGGGGGTATAGGGGCGAGCAGTACTTC	.	.	14	TRBV7-9	TRBJ2-7
CASSLGQGVNSPLHF	TGTGCCAGCAGCCTCGGACAGGGGGTGAATTCACCCCTCCACTTT	TRBD1	.	15	TRBV3-1	TRBJ1-6
CASSSLYQETQYF	TGCGCCAGCAGCTCCCTGTACCAAGAGACCCAGTACTTC	.	few	13	TRBV5-1	TRBJ2-5
CASSYPRRQGYYEQYF	TGTGCCAGCAGTTACCCAAGGAGACAGGGTTACTACGAGCAGTACTTC	TRBD1	.	16	TRBV6-2/TRBV6-3	TRBJ2-7
CATSRPNPFIAGGPGETQYF	TGTGCCACCAGCAGACCCAACCCTTTCATAGCGGGAGGGCCAGGGGAGACCCAGTACTTC	TRBD2	few	20	TRBV15	TRBJ2-5
CTSSTDSYEQYF	TGTACCAGCAGCACCGACAGTTACGAGCAGTACTTC	.	.	12	TRBV6-2/TRBV6-3	TRBJ2-7
CASLDSRQETQYF	TGTGCCAGCCTGGACAGCCGCCAAGAGACCCAGTACTTC	.	few	13	TRBV12-3/TRBV12-4	TRBJ2-5
CASSLGHRDLYEQYF	TGCGCCAGCAGCTTGGGGCACAGGGATCTCTACGAGCAGTACTTC	.	many	15	TRBV5-1	TRBJ2-7
CASSPNSLNYGYTF	TGTGCCAGCAGCCCTAACAGTCTGAACTATGGCTACACCTTC	.	many	14	TRBV7-9	TRBJ1-2
CASSPTRRASGTNTGELFF	TGTGCCAGCAGCCCTACCCGGAGGGCTAGCGGGACGAACACCGGGGAGCTGTTTTTT	TRBD2	once	19	TRBV7-2	TRBJ2-2
CASSPGLAGAQETQYF	TGCGCCAGCAGCCCCGGACTAGCGGGGGCACAAGAGACCCAGTACTTC	TRBD2	many	16	TRBV5-1	TRBJ2-5
CASSQDRRTSGGASRTQYF	TGTGCCAGCAGCCAAGATAGGAGGACTAGCGGGGGGGCCAGCCGTACGCAGTATTTT	TRBD2	few	19	TRBV3-1	TRBJ2-3